This TCR beta chain stems from a study of CD8 T cells in Susac syndrome. Healthy donors served as age- and sex-matched controls. CDR3 length equals 15 residues. Per the germline V gene, CDR1 is MGHRA and CDR2 is YSYEKL. Trimming left V 2 bases short and J 1 base short, with 11 bases between. RNA in amounts of roughly 0.5 to 1 ug was reverse transcribed with random hexamers. Amplification of the TCR beta CDR3 was carried out by immunoSEQ multiplex PCR, which spanned a total of 54 Vbeta and 13 Jbeta segments. TCRdb called the immunoSEQ multiplex PCR reads again in MiXCR, with one record for every CDR3 protein. The sample shows some 100,000 distinct CDR3 sequences, just under 95% of them seen only once.

This receptor was taken from a human donor in good health. The sequenced material came from CD8+ T cells from PBMCs. The gene calls are TRBV4-1 and TRBJ1-1; D may be TRBD1 (5 bases). The CDR3 sequence is CASSQRRQTNTEAFF. CDR3 DNA: TGCGCCAGCAGCCAACGGCGACAGACGAACACTGAAGCTTTCTTT.